One sample yielded the 13 T cell receptor beta chains listed below, sequenced in a study of blood T cell repertoires in COVID-19. The assay was immunoSEQ multiplex PCR, and TCRdb's table has in-frame clones only and misses some. The sample lists 120,000 to 150,000 clones; over 80% were seen once. Sequencing was done on a sample of PBMCs or T cells enriched from blood (not recorded which). The source is a woman between 45 and 60 years old who had been exposed to COVID-19.

The genes are TRBV6-4 and TRBJ2-1; TRBD2 aligns across 9 bases. The CDR3 contains 17 residues. J gave up 6 bases and V 2 bases, and 11 bases lay outside the gene matches. The germline V gene has CDR1 MRHNA and CDR2 SNTAGT. The CDR3 protein is CASSDHLAGRGLNEQFF. The CDR3 DNA sequence: TGTGCCAGCAGTGACCACCTAGCGGGAAGGGGTCTCAATGAGCAGTTCTTC.

The chain carries TRBV24-1 and TRBJ1-5; 12 positions match TRBD1. Germline CDR1 and CDR2: KGHDR and SFDVKD. The CDR3 runs 18 residues. Losses at the gene ends were 0 bases for V and 2 bases for J; bases not matched to a gene: 4. In DNA form, the CDR3 reads TGTGCCACCAGTGATTTGGGGGACAGGGGGCGATGCAATCAGCCCCAGCATTTT. Residues: CATSDLGDRGRCNQPQHF.

V and J are TRBV27 and TRBJ2-1; D is unclear. The CDR3 is 14 amino acids. Germline CDR1 reads MNHEY; CDR2 reads SMNVEV (reference sequence). V gave up 4 bases and J gave up 6 bases, with 13 bases separating them. The CDR3: CASSYGPLSNEQFF. CDR3 in DNA: TGTGCCAGCAGTTATGGCCCCCTTTCCAATGAGCAGTTCTTC.

The rearrangement joins TRBV4-1 to TRBJ2-7; the D gene is possibly TRBD2 (5 bases). This CDR3 comprises 16 residues. Trimming left V 2 bases short and J 3 bases short, with 17 bases between. CDR1 is MGHRA, CDR2 YSYEKL, per germline. The CDR3 loop is CASSQWSRGDFYEQYF. The CDR3 DNA is TGCGCCAGCAGCCAATGGTCTCGGGGTGACTTCTACGAGCAGTACTTC.

The V call is TRBV27, the J call TRBJ2-2, with a possible D match to TRBD2 (7 bases). CDR3 length equals 15 residues. Deletions cut 6 bases from V and 4 bases from J, with 15 bases between. The germline V gene has CDR1 MNHEY and CDR2 SMNVEV (reference sequence). The CDR3 sequence is CASSQGGDGTGELFF. The CDR3 nucleotides are TGTGCCAGCAGCCAAGGGGGGGACGGCACCGGGGAGCTGTTTTTT.

The chain links TRBV7-3 to TRBJ2-1, with 10 positions matching TRBD2. Germline V gene lookup returns CDR1 SGHTA and CDR2 FQGTGA. This CDR3 spans 17 amino acids. V trimming: 0 bases; J trimming: 4 bases; junction bases outside the gene matches: 6. The CDR3 sequence is CASSLTKRGGVYNEQFF. Here the CDR3 DNA reads TGTGCCAGCAGCTTAACGAAGCGGGGGGGTGTGTACAATGAGCAGTTCTTC.

The chain is built from TRBV4-1 and TRBJ2-3, with 9 bases that match TRBD2. The CDR3 contains 19 residues. The germline V gene has CDR1 MGHRA and CDR2 YSYEKL. V was pared by 0 bases and J by 2 bases, with 12 bases of the junction left unmatched. CDR3 amino acids: CASSQDGLAGSRNTDTQYF. DNA of the CDR3: TGCGCCAGCAGCCAAGATGGGCTAGCGGGAAGCCGTAACACAGATACGCAGTATTTT.

V usage is TRBV12-3 or TRBV12-4 and J usage is TRBJ1-6; 8 bases match TRBD1. This CDR3 is 13 amino acids long. V lost 5 bases and J lost 8; bases outside the gene matches: 2. CDR3 DNA sequence: TGTGCCAGCAGTGCGACAGGGGATTCACCCCTCCACTTT. Translation gives CASSATGDSPLHF.

The V gene is TRBV12-3 or TRBV12-4, the J gene TRBJ1-1; D unclear. This CDR3 spans 12 amino acids. The V end lost 3 bases, the J end lost 5 bases, and 7 bases lay between the germline ends. In DNA form, the CDR3 reads TGTGCCAGCAGTTTTAAGAGGACTGAAGCTTTCTTT. Translated: CASSFKRTEAFF.

The chain uses TRBV18 and TRBJ2-7; 9 nucleotides agree with TRBD1. The V gene end was trimmed by 0 bases and the J gene end by 7 bases; junction bases not matched to a gene: 7. From germline, CDR1 is KGHSH and CDR2 LQKENI. This CDR3 has 15 residues. The CDR3 spells CASSPPETGGVEQYF. In nucleotides, the CDR3 is TGTGCCAGCTCACCACCGGAGACAGGGGGGGTGGAGCAGTACTTC.

The V and J genes are TRBV5-1 and TRBJ2-7; D perhaps matches TRBD2 (5 bases). The CDR3 extends over 14 amino acids. Trimming removed 6 bases at V and 4 bases at J, with 17 bases between. Germline V gene lookup returns CDR1 SGHRS and CDR2 YFSETQ. CDR3 coding DNA: TGCGCCAGCACGGAGGCGGCTAAGGCTTACGAGCAGTACTTC. Translation: CASTEAAKAYEQYF.

The V and J genes are TRBV9 and TRBJ1-2; 9 bases are shared with TRBD1. The CDR3 has 15 residues. Germline V gene lookup returns CDR1 SGDLS and CDR2 YYNGEE. J gave up 0 bases and V 4 bases, and 4 bases lay outside the gene matches. The CDR3 sequence: CASSPDRGPNYGYTF. DNA of the CDR3: TGTGCCAGCAGCCCGGACAGGGGACCTAACTATGGCTACACCTTC.

The chain carries TRBV6-4 and TRBJ2-2, with TRBD1 as a possible D gene (7 bases). The germline V gene encodes CDR1 MRHNA and CDR2 SNTAGT. V lost 2 bases, J lost 5 bases, and 9 bases lay in between. This CDR3 is built from 14 residues. The CDR3 nucleotides are TGTGCCAGCAGTGACGCAGGGGGGACCGGGGAGCTGTTTTTT. This gives the protein CASSDAGGTGELFF.